The sequence of this TCR beta chain was determined in a study of blood T cells in healthy people across ages. The authors ran a second PCR of roughly 6 to 12 cycles using a sample-barcoded 5' primer and a J-beta primer mix. A template-switch adaptor containing 12 random nucleotides labeled each cDNA molecule. Via MiXCR, TCRdb re-called the 5' RACE reads, giving one row per CDR3 protein. The repertoire consists of approximately 850,000 distinct CDR3 sequences, with roughly 44% occurring once and the leading ten covering around 21%. The CDR3 totals 15 residues. CDR1 and CDR2 (germline): GTSNPN, SVGIG (reference sequence). The germline V and J ends were trimmed by 0 bases and 2 bases, with 8 bases remaining between them.

Sequenced: blood. The chain employs TRBV30 and TRBJ2-6; D is undetermined. This sequence originates from a man between 60 and 70 years old in good health. CDR3 amino acids: CAWSVREAGANVLTF. The CDR3 coding sequence is TGTGCCTGGAGTGTACGAGAGGCTGGGGCCAACGTCCTGACTTTC.